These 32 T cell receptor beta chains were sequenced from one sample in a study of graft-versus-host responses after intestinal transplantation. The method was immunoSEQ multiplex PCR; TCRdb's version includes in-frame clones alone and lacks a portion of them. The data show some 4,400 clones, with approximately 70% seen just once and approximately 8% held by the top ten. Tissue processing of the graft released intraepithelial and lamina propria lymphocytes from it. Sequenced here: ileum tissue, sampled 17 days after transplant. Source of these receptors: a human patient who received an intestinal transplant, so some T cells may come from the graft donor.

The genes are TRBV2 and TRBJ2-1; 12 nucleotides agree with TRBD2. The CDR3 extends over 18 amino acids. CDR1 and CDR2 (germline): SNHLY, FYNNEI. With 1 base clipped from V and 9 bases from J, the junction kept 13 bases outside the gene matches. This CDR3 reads CASSEEGRLAGVAGEQFF. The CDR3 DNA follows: TGTGCCAGCAGTGAAGAAGGCAGACTAGCGGGGGTGGCTGGTGAGCAGTTCTTC.

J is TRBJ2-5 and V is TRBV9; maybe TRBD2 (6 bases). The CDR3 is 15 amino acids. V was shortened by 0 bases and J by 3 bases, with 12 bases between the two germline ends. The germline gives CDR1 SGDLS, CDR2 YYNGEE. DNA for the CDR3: TGTGCCAGCAGCGTAGCTGGGGACTGGAAAGAGACCCAGTACTTC. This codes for CASSVAGDWKETQYF. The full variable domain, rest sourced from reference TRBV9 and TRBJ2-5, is DSGVTQTPKHLITATGQRVTLRCSPRSGDLSVYWYQQSLDQGLQFLIQYYNGEERAKGNILERFSAQQFPDLHSELNLSSLELGDSALYFCASSVAGDWKETQYFGPGTRLLVL.

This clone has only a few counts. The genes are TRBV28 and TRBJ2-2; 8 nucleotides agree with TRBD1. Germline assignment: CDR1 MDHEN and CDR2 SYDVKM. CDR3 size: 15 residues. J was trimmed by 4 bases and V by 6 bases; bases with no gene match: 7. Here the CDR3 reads CASRLDTGGTGELFF. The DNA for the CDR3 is TGTGCCAGCAGATTAGATACAGGGGGCACCGGGGAGCTGTTTTTT.

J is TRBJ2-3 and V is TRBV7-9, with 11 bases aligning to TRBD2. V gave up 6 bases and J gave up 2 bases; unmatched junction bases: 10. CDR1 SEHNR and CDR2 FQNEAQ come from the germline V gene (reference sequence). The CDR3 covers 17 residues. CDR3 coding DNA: TGTGCCAGCAGGAGCGAGGCTAGCGGGGGGCCCACAGATACGCAGTATTTT. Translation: CASRSEASGGPTDTQYF.

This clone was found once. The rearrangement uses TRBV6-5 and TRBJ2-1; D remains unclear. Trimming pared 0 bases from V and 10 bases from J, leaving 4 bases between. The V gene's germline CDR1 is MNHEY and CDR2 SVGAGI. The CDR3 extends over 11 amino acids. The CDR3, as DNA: TGTGCCAGCAGTTACTCTATGGAGCAGTTCTTC. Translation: CASSYSMEQFF.

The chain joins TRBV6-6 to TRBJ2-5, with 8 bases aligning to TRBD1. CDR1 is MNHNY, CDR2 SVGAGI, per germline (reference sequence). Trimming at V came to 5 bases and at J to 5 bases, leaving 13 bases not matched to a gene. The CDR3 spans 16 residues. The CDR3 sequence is CASSTLNRGIGETQYF. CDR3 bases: TGTGCCAGCAGTACCCTGAACAGGGGGATTGGGGAGACCCAGTACTTC.

The CDR3 loop is CASKAGDETQYF. CDR3 sequence (DNA): TGTGCCAGCAAGGCGGGGGACGAGACCCAGTACTTC. This chain links TRBV28 with TRBJ2-5; 7 bases are a match to TRBD2. CDR1 is MDHEN and CDR2 is SYDVKM in the germline V gene. This CDR3 spans 12 amino acids. Germline trimming cut 7 bases from V and 5 bases from J; bases unmatched to any gene: 4.

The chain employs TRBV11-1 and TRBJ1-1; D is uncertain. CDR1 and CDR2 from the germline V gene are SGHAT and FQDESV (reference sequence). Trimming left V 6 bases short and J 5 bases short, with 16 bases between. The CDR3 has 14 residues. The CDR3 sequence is CASSSNSRWTEAFF. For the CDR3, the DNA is TGTGCCAGCAGTTCTAATTCCCGGTGGACTGAAGCTTTCTTT.

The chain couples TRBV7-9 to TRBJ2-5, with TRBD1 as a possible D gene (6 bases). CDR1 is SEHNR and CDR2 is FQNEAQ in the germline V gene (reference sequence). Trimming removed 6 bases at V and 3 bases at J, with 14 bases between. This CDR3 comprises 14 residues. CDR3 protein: CASSLTRTEETQYF. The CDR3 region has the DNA TGTGCCAGCAGTCTAACCCGGACAGAAGAGACCCAGTACTTC.

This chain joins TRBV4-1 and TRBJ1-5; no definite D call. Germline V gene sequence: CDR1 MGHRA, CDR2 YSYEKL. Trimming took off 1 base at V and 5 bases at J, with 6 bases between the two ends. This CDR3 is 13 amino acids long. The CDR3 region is CASSQVLDQPQHF. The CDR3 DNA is TGCGCCAGCAGCCAAGTACTAGATCAGCCCCAGCATTTT.

The CDR3 here is CASSLSSGGAYNEQFF. The CDR3 bases are TGTGCCAGCAGTTTATCGAGCGGGGGGGCGTACAATGAGCAGTTCTTC. This chain connects TRBV27 to TRBJ2-1; 10 bases line up with TRBD2. Germline V CDR1 and CDR2: MNHEY, SMNVEV (reference sequence). The V segment lost 0 bases and the J segment 4 bases; nucleotides outside the gene matches: 3. CDR3 length equals 16 residues.

The CDR3 DNA sequence: TGTGCCTGGAGTGTACAGGGGGATTCACCCCTCCACTTT. Translating it yields CAWSVQGDSPLHF. This chain links TRBV30 with TRBJ1-6; 8 bases map to TRBD1. Germline CDR1 and CDR2: GTSNPN and SVGIG (reference sequence). V trimming: 0 bases; J trimming: 8 bases; junction bases outside the gene matches: 0. This CDR3 is 13 amino acids long.

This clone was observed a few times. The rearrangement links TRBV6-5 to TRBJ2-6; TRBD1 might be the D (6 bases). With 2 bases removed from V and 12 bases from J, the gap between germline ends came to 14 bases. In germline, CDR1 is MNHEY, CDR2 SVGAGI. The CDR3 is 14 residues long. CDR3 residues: CASSYGLGASVLTF. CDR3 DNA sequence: TGTGCCAGCAGTTACGGGCTGGGGGCGAGCGTCCTGACTTTC.

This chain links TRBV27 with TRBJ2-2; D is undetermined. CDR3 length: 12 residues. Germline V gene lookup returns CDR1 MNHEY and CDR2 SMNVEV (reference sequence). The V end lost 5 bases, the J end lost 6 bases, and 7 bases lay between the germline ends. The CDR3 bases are TGTGCCAGCAGTCAATCGGCCGGGGAGCTGTTTTTT. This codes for CASSQSAGELFF.

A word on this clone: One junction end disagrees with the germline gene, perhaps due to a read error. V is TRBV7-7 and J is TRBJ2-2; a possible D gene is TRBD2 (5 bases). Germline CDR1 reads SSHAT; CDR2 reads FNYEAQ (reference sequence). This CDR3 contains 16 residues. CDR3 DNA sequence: TGTGCTAGCAGCCTTCCCCGGACTGCACAAACCGGGGAGCTGTTTTTT. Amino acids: CASSLPRTAQTGELFF.

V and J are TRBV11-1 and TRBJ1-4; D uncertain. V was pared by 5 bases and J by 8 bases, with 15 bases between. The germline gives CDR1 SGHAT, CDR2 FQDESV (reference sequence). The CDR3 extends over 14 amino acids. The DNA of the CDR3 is TGTGCCAGCAGCCTGGCAGCGGAAGGAGAAAAACTGTTTTTT. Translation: CASSLAAEGEKLFF.

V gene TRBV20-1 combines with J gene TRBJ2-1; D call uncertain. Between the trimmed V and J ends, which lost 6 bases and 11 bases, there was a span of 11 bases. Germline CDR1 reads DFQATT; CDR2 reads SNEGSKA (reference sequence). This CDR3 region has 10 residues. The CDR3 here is CSAILNKQFF. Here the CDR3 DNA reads TGCAGTGCCATTTTAAACAAGCAGTTCTTC.

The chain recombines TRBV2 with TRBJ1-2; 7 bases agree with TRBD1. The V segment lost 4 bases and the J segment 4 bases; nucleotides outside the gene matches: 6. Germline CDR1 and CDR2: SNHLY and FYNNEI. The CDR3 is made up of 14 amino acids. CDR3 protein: CASSGDRELYGYTF. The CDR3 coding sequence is TGTGCCAGCAGTGGTGACAGGGAACTCTATGGCTACACCTTC.

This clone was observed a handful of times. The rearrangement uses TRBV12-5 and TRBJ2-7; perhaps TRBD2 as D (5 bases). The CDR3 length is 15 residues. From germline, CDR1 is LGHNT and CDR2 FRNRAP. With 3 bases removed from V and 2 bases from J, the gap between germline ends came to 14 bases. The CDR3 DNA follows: TGTGCTAGTGGTTTCTTCCCCGGACTTGCCTACGAGCAGTACGTC. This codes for CASGFFPGLAYEQYV.

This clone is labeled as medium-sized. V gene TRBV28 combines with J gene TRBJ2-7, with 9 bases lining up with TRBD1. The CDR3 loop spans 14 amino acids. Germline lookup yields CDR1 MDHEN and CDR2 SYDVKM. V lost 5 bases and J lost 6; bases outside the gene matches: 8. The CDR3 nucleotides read TGTGCCAGCAGTACAGGGGGCGGCCTCGGCGAGCAGTACGTC. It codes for CASSTGGGLGEQYV.

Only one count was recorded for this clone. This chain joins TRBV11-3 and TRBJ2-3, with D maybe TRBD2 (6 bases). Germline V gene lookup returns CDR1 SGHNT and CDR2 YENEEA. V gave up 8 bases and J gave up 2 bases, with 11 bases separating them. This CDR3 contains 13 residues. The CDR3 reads CASSGTFTDTQYF. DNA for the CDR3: TGTGCCAGCTCCGGGACTTTCACAGATACGCAGTATTTT.

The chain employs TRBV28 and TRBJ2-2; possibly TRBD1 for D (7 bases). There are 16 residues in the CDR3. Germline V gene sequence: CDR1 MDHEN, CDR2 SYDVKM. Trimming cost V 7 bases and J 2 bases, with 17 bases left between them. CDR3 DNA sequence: TGTGCCAGCAAGGGGGCGGGGAAGGGAAACACCGGGGAGCTGTTTTTT. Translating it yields CASKGAGKGNTGELFF.

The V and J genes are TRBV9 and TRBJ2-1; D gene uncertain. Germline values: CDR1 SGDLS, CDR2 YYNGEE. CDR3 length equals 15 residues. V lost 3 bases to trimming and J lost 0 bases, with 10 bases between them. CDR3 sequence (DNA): TGTGCCAGCAGCGATACCGATAGCTCCTACAATGAGCAGTTCTTC. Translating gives CASSDTDSSYNEQFF.

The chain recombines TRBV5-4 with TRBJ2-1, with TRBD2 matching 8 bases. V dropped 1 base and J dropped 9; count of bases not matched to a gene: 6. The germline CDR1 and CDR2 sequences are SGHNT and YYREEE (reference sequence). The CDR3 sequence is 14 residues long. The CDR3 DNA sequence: TGTGCCAGCAGCTTGAACGGGGGGGCCTCTGAGCAGTTCTTC. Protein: CASSLNGGASEQFF.

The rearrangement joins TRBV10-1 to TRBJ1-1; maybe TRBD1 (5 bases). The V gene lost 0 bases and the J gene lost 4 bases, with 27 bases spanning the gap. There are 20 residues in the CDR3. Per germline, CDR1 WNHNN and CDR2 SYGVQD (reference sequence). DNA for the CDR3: TGCGCCAGCAGTGAGTCCGCAGCGAGTGGGGGGATGAGCGTGAGCACTGAAGCTTTCTTT. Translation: CASSESAASGGMSVSTEAFF.

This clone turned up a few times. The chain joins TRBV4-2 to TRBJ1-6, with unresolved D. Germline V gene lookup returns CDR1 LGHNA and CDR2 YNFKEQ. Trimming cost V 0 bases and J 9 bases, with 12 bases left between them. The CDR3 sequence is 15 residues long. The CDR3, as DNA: TGTGCCAGCAGCCAAGATCCAAACGGGGTTTCACCCCTCCACTTT. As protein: CASSQDPNGVSPLHF.

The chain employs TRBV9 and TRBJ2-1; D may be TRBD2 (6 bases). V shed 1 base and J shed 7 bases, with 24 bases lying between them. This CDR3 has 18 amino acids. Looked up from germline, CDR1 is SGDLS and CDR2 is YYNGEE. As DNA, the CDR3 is TGTGCCAGCAGCGTATCGTTATGGGGAGCGGGCAGAGGGAATGAGCAGTTCTTC. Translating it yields CASSVSLWGAGRGNEQFF.

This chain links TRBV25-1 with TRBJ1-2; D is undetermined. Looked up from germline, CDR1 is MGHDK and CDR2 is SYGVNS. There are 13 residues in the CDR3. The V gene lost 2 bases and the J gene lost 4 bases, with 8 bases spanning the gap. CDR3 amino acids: CASSEHLSYGYTF. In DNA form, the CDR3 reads TGTGCCAGCAGTGAACATTTGAGCTATGGCTACACCTTC.

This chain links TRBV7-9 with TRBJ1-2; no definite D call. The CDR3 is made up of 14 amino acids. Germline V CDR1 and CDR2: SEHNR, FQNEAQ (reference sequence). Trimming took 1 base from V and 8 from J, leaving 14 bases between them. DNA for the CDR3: TGTGCCAGCAGCTTAGGCAGGCGGGTCGAGGGCTACACCTTC. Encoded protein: CASSLGRRVEGYTF.

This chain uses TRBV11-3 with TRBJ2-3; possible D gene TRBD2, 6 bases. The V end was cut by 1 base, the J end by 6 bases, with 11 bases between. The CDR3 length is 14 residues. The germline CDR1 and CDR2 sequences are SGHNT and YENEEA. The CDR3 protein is CASSLGAGGDTQYF. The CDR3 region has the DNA TGTGCCAGCAGCTTAGGCGCAGGAGGGGATACGCAGTATTTT.

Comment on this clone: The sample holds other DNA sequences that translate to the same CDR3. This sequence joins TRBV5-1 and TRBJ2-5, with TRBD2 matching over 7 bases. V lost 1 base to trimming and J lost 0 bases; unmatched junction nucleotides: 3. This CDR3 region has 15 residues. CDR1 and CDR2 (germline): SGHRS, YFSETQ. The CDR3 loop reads CASSLSGANQETQYF. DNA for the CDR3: TGCGCCAGCAGCTTGAGCGGGGCTAACCAAGAGACCCAGTACTTC. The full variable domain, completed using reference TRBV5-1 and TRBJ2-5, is KAGVTQTPRYLIKTRGQQVTLSCSPISGHRSVSWYQQTPGQGLQFLFEYFSETQRNKGNFPGRFSGRQFSNSRSEMNVSTLELGDSALYLCASSLSGANQETQYFGPGTRLLVL.

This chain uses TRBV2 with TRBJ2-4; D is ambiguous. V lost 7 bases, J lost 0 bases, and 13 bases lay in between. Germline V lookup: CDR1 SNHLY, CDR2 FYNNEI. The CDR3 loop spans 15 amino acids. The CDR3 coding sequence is TGTGCCAGCACTAGAGACCTACTAGCCAAAAACATTCAGTACTTC. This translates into CASTRDLLAKNIQYF.